The rows below give T cell receptor beta chains drawn from one sample of a study of blood T cell repertoires in COVID-19. Here immunoSEQ multiplex PCR was the method, and the copy in TCRdb shows in-frame clones only, minus some. The repertoire holds about 140,000 clones, with around 80% as singletons. Input material: peripheral blood. Every receptor here comes from a woman aged 55 to 70 with acute or convalescent COVID-19. CDR3s include the opening cysteine and the closing phenylalanine or tryptophan. A D gene is named only where the DNA matches it firmly. Rows may omit the clone size; those that give it use once, few, many or a size class.

j_call | cdr3_length | v_call | clone_size | d_call | cdr3_aa | cdr3_nt
TRBJ2-7 | 12 | TRBV25-1 | . | TRBD1 | CASTRGTDEQYF | TGTGCCAGCACCCGAGGGACAGACGAGCAGTACTTC
TRBJ2-7 | 13 | TRBV7-9 | . | . | CASSLGGRREQYF | TGTGCCAGCAGCTTAGGAGGGAGACGCGAGCAGTACTTC
TRBJ2-7 | 12 | TRBV12-3/TRBV12-4 | . | TRBD1 | CASGTGSLGQYF | TGTGCCAGCGGGACAGGGTCCTTAGGGCAGTACTTC
TRBJ2-5 | 13 | TRBV12-3/TRBV12-4 | . | . | CASTPPEQETQYF | TGTGCCAGCACCCCCCCGGAGCAAGAGACCCAGTACTTC
TRBJ1-1 | 14 | TRBV19 | . | . | CASTPGARVTEAFF | TGTGCCAGTACCCCGGGAGCCAGGGTCACTGAAGCTTTCTTT
TRBJ2-6 | 17 | TRBV7-6 | . | TRBD2 | CASSLGALAAGANVLTF | TGTGCCAGCAGCTTAGGGGCTCTAGCGGCCGGGGCCAACGTCCTGACTTTC
TRBJ2-5 | 16 | TRBV3-1/TRBV3-2 | . | . | CASSHKPPGTQETQYF | TGTGCCAGCAGCCACAAGCCGCCGGGAACCCAAGAGACCCAGTACTTC
TRBJ1-1 | 13 | TRBV3-1/TRBV3-2 | . | . | CASSSTWNTEAFF | TGTGCCAGTAGCTCAACTTGGAACACTGAAGCTTTCTTT
TRBJ1-2 | 13 | TRBV30 | few | TRBD1 | CAWSDSTGYGYTF | TGTGCCTGGAGTGATTCGACAGGGTATGGCTACACCTTC
TRBJ2-2 | 13 | TRBV24-1 | . | . | CATSEASTGELFF | TGTGCCACCAGTGAAGCTAGCACCGGGGAGCTGTTTTTT
TRBJ2-5 | 16 | TRBV5-4 | . | TRBD2 | CASSYLDSGRGETQYF | TGTGCCAGCAGCTACCTCGACAGCGGGAGGGGGGAGACCCAGTACTTC
TRBJ1-1 | 15 | TRBV5-1 | . | . | CASSWGGAVNTEAFF | TGCGCCAGCAGCTGGGGTGGGGCGGTGAACACTGAAGCTTTCTTT
TRBJ1-2 | 16 | TRBV3-1/TRBV3-2 | . | . | CASSQSGQGIVYGYTF | TGTGCCAGCAGCCAAAGTGGGCAGGGAATCGTCTATGGCTACACCTTC
TRBJ1-2 | 15 | TRBV29-1 | . | TRBD1 | CSVFSGQGANYGYTF | TGCAGCGTCTTCTCTGGGCAGGGGGCAAACTATGGCTACACCTTC
TRBJ2-1 | 12 | TRBV10-3 | . | TRBD2 | CATGTSRNEQFF | TGTGCCACAGGGACTAGCCGGAATGAGCAGTTCTTC
TRBJ2-7 | 15 | TRBV5-1 | . | TRBD2 | CASSLMASGRYEQYF | TGCGCCAGCAGCTTGATGGCTAGCGGGAGGTACGAGCAGTACTTC
TRBJ1-1 | 13 | TRBV14 | . | . | CASSPGGNTEAFF | TGTGCCAGCAGCCCCGGGGGTAACACTGAAGCTTTCTTT
TRBJ2-1 | 14 | TRBV24-1 | once | . | CATSLPGRGNEQFF | TGTGCCACCAGCCTCCCTGGCCGTGGCAATGAGCAGTTCTTC
TRBJ1-1 | 14 | TRBV14 | . | . | CASSQIRGIPEAFF | TGTGCCAGCAGCCAAATCAGGGGTATCCCTGAAGCTTTCTTT
TRBJ2-2 | 16 | TRBV18 | . | TRBD2 | CASSPIAGQTPGELFF | TGTGCCAGCTCACCCATAGCGGGGCAAACTCCTGGGGAGCTGTTTTTT
TRBJ1-2 | 14 | TRBV28 | . | TRBD1 | CASSRTGVAYGYTF | TGTGCCAGCAGCCGGACAGGCGTCGCATATGGCTACACCTTC
TRBJ2-1 | 17 | TRBV28 | . | TRBD1 | CASSLRWTGILWNEQFF | TGTGCCAGCAGTTTACGCTGGACAGGCATCTTATGGAATGAGCAGTTCTTC
TRBJ1-6 | 13 | TRBV30 | few | TRBD1 | CAWSVGRGENLHF | TGTGCCTGGAGTGTAGGCAGGGGGGAGAACCTCCACTTT
TRBJ1-2 | 13 | TRBV5-5 | . | . | CASSLGGGYGYTF | TGTGCCAGCAGCTTGGGGGGCGGCTATGGCTACACCTTC
TRBJ1-5 | 14 | TRBV2 | few | . | CASARGPEDQPQHF | TGTGCCAGCGCAAGGGGTCCCGAAGATCAGCCCCAGCATTTT
TRBJ2-5 | 14 | TRBV28 | . | TRBD1 | CASSFTGGYETQYF | TGTGCCAGCAGTTTTACAGGGGGGTATGAGACCCAGTACTTC
TRBJ2-1 | 14 | TRBV5-1 | few | TRBD1 | CASSDRQGVNEQFF | TGCGCCAGCAGCGATCGACAGGGTGTTAATGAGCAGTTCTTC
TRBJ1-1 | 13 | TRBV6-5 | . | . | CASSLEGETEAFF | TGTGCCAGCAGCCTGGAAGGGGAAACTGAAGCTTTCTTT
TRBJ2-3 | 16 | TRBV6-5 | . | TRBD2 | CASSSLAGGAEDTQYF | TGTGCCAGCAGTTCCCTAGCGGGAGGCGCCGAAGATACGCAGTATTTT
TRBJ1-5 | 14 | TRBV6-5 | . | . | CASRLYREGQPQHF | TGTGCCAGCAGATTATACAGGGAGGGTCAGCCCCAGCATTTT
TRBJ2-3 | 14 | TRBV18 | . | . | CASSPRELTDTQYF | TGTGCCAGCTCACCCCGTGAACTTACAGATACGCAGTATTTT
TRBJ2-7 | 13 | TRBV6-5 | . | . | CASSYGPSYEQYF | TGTGCCAGCAGTTACGGGCCATCCTACGAGCAGTACTTC
TRBJ2-7 | 13 | TRBV3-1/TRBV3-2 | once | . | CASSQVSSYEQYF | TGTGCCAGCAGCCAAGTCTCTAGCTACGAGCAGTACTTC
TRBJ2-3 | 14 | TRBV18 | few | . | CASSPSVTTDTQYF | TGTGCCAGCTCACCCTCCGTGACAACAGATACGCAGTATTTT
TRBJ2-7 | 13 | TRBV29-1 | once | . | CSVEDGELYEQYF | TGCAGCGTTGAAGACGGGGAGCTCTACGAGCAGTACTTC